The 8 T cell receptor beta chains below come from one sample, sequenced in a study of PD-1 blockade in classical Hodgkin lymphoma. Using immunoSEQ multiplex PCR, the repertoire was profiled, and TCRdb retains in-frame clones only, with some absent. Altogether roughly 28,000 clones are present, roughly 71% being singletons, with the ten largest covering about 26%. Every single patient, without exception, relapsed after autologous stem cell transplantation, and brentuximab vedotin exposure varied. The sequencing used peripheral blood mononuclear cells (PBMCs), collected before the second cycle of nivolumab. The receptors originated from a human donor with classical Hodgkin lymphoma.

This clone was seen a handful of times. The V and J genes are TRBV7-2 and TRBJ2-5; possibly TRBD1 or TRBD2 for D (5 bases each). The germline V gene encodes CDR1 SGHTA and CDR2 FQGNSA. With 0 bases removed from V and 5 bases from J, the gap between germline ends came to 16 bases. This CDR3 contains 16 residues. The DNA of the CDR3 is TGTGCCAGCAGCTTAGCTAGGGACCCGGCGTGGGAGACCCAGTACTTC. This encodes CASSLARDPAWETQYF.

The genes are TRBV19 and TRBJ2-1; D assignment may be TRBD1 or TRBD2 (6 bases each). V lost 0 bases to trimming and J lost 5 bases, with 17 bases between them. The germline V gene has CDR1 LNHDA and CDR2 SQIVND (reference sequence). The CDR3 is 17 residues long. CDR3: CASSIEGGSITDNEQFF. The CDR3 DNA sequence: TGTGCCAGTAGTATAGAAGGGGGGTCGATTACTGACAATGAGCAGTTCTTC.

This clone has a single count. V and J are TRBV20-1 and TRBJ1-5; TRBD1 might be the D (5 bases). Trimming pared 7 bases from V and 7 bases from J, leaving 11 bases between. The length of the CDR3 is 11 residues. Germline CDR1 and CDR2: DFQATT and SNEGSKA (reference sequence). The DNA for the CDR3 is TGCAGTGTTTCTCAGGGACAGCCCCAGCATTTT. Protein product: CSVSQGQPQHF.

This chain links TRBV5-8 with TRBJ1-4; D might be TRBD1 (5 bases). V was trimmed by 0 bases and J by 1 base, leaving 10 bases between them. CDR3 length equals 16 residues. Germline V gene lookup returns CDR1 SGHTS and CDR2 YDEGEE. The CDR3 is CASSLEGRLTNEKLFF. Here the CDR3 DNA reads TGTGCCAGCAGCTTGGAGGGGAGGCTAACTAATGAAAAACTGTTTTTT.

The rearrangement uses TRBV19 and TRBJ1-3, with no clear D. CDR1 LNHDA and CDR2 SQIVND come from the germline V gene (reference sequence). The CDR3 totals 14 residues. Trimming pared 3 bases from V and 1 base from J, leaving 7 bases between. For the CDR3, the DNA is TGTGCCAGTAGTATTCTGGGATCTGGAAACACCATATATTTT. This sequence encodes CASSILGSGNTIYF.

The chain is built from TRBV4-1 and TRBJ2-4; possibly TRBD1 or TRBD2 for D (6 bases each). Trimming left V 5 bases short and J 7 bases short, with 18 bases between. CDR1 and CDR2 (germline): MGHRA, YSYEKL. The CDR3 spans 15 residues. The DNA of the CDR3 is TGCGCCAGCAGCAACCACAGGGAGGTCGGGAACATTCAGTACTTC. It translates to CASSNHREVGNIQYF.

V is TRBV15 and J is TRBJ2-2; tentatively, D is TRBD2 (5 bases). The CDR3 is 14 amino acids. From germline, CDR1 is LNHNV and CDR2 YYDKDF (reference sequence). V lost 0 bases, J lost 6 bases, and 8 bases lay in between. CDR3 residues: CATSRDKAAGELFF. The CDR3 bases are TGTGCCACCAGCAGAGATAAAGCGGCCGGGGAGCTGTTTTTT.

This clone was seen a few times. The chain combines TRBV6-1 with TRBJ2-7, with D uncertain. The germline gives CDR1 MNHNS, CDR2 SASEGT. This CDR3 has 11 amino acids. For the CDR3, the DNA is TGTACCCTGGACCCCCTCTACGAGCAGTACTTC. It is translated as CTLDPLYEQYF.